This TCR beta chain was obtained from a study of blood T cell repertoires in COVID-19. Study-wide background: The United States, Italy and Spain provided the acute and convalescent COVID-19 samples. Sample material is recorded as cDNA or gDNA derived from T cells, B-cell-depleted T cells, or PBMCs.

In regard to this clone: This specimen includes other DNA sequences encoding the same CDR3.

V shed 0 bases and J shed 5 bases, with 8 bases lying between them. Germline loops: CDR1 LNHDA, CDR2 SQIVND (reference sequence). There are 13 residues in the CDR3. Per the authors' pipeline: Amplification of reference gene primers provided the estimated nucleated cell counts. TCRdb's copy holds only in-frame clones and misses some; the assay was immunoSEQ multiplex PCR. V and J calls and clone size come straight from that table; D and trimming were deduced from the DNA. This sample has 140,000 or so clones, with about 80% found just once. Material: peripheral blood. This chain links TRBV19 with TRBJ2-7; the D gene is possibly TRBD1 (5 bases). The sequence was obtained from a human donor in a cohort sampled during active COVID-19. The CDR3 sequence: CASSIDRVHEQYF. Written as DNA, the CDR3 is TGTGCCAGTAGTATAGACAGGGTCCACGAGCAGTACTTC.